One sample yielded the 30 T cell receptor beta chains listed below, sequenced in a study of cytomegalovirus exposure and HLA in healthy donors. The primer mix had 60 Vbeta and 13 Jbeta primers. Method: immunoSEQ multiplex PCR; TCRdb's copy keeps in-frame clones and lacks some. The listing records approximately 70,000 clones. Material: PBMCs. The receptors were sampled from a woman aged 40 to 50 in good health and CMV-seropositive.

The chain links TRBV28 to TRBJ1-1; TRBD1 is a possible D gene (6 bases). CDR1 is MDHEN, CDR2 SYDVKM, per germline. This CDR3 region has 13 residues. Trimming shortened V by 6 bases and J by 8 bases, and 16 bases separated the two germline ends. The CDR3 loop is CASSQTPDREAFF. The DNA of the CDR3 is TGTGCCAGCAGCCAAACCCCCGACAGGGAAGCTTTCTTT.

V is TRBV19 and J is TRBJ2-4, with D perhaps TRBD2 (6 bases). Germline assignment: CDR1 LNHDA and CDR2 SQIVND (reference sequence). This CDR3 is built from 15 residues. V was cut by 7 bases and J by 3 bases, with 16 bases left in between. CDR3 nucleotides: TGTGCCAGTACCCCCGGAGGGCAATACAAAAACATTCAGTACTTC. Translating it yields CASTPGGQYKNIQYF.

For the CDR3, the DNA is TGTGCCAGTAGTATATTCCCCGAGGCCACGTCCTACGAGCAGTACTTC. This gives the protein CASSIFPEATSYEQYF. The chain is built from TRBV19 and TRBJ2-7; D unresolved. V was pared by 2 bases and J by 1 base, with 15 bases between. The CDR3 runs 16 residues. Germline V lookup: CDR1 LNHDA, CDR2 SQIVND (reference sequence).

The V and J genes are TRBV14 and TRBJ1-1; D call uncertain. Germline assignment: CDR1 SGHDN and CDR2 FVKESK. The CDR3 has 16 residues. The ends were cut back, 3 bases at V and 1 base at J, with 15 bases in the middle. The CDR3 sequence: CASSHPSGPPNTEAFF. The CDR3 DNA reads as TGTGCCAGCAGCCACCCATCTGGGCCCCCGAACACTGAAGCTTTCTTT.

CDR3 loop: CASSRFPTSGSYEQYF. CDR3 sequence (DNA): TGTGCCAGCAGCCGCTTTCCCACTAGCGGATCCTACGAGCAGTACTTC. The chain is built from TRBV28 and TRBJ2-7, with 8 bases that match TRBD2. CDR1 is MDHEN and CDR2 is SYDVKM in the germline V gene. The CDR3 is made up of 16 amino acids. The V gene end was trimmed by 6 bases and the J gene end by 1 base; junction bases not matched to a gene: 11.

The chain has TRBV5-4 and TRBJ2-6; 11 bases map to TRBD2. The CDR3 covers 20 residues. The ends lost 2 bases at V and 0 bases at J; junction bases unmatched: 10. Germline CDR1 is SGHNT and CDR2 is YYREEE (reference sequence). In DNA form, the CDR3 reads TGTGCCAGCAGCTTACCGGGACTAGCGGTCATGTTCTCTGGGGCCAACGTCCTGACTTTC. This sequence encodes CASSLPGLAVMFSGANVLTF.

The chain uses TRBV5-6 and TRBJ1-5; 8 bases are a match to TRBD1. The CDR3 is made up of 15 amino acids. CDR1 is SGHDT, CDR2 YYEEEE, per germline. Germline trimming cut 4 bases from V and 0 bases from J; bases unmatched to any gene: 3. The CDR3 sequence is CASSPGTGSNQPQHF. In DNA form, the CDR3 reads TGTGCCAGCAGCCCGGGGACAGGTAGCAATCAGCCCCAGCATTTT. The full variable domain, in which reference TRBV5-6 and TRBJ1-5 provide the parts outside the CDR3, is DAGVTQSPTHLIKTRGQQVTLRCSPKSGHDTVSWYQQALGQGPQFIFQYYEEEERQRGNFPDRFSGHQFPNYSSELNVNALLLGDSALYLCASSPGTGSNQPQHFGDGTRLSIL.

CDR3 region: CASSPNWLAGGADTQYF. The DNA for the CDR3 is TGTGCCAGCTCACCAAACTGGTTAGCGGGAGGGGCAGATACGCAGTATTTT. The chain links TRBV18 to TRBJ2-3; 11 nucleotides line up with TRBD2. The CDR3 runs 17 residues. Trimming took 2 bases from V and 4 from J; bases not matched to a gene: 8. CDR1 and CDR2 from the germline V gene are KGHSH and LQKENI.

About this clone: The sample holds other DNA sequences that translate to the same CDR3. J is TRBJ2-5 and V is TRBV19; 11 bases line up with TRBD1. This CDR3 is built from 17 residues. Germline lookup yields CDR1 LNHDA and CDR2 SQIVND (reference sequence). The ends lost 5 bases at V and 5 bases at J; junction bases unmatched: 13. The CDR3 DNA follows: TGTGCCAGTAGTCCCCGAGCCGGGACAGGGGGATTTGAGACCCAGTACTTC. Amino acid sequence: CASSPRAGTGGFETQYF.

The CDR3 region has the DNA TGTGCCAGCATGCTGGACAGCTCGACCTACAATGAGCAGTTCTTC. Its translation: CASMLDSSTYNEQFF. This sequence joins TRBV6-1 and TRBJ2-1, with D possibly being TRBD1 (6 bases). The CDR3 loop spans 15 amino acids. V lost 7 bases and J 2 bases, leaving 15 bases between the germline ends. Germline V gene data show CDR1 as MNHNS and CDR2 as SASEGT.

The chain uses TRBV15 and TRBJ2-7; 9 nucleotides align to TRBD2. Looked up from germline, CDR1 is LNHNV and CDR2 is YYDKDF (reference sequence). J was trimmed by 4 bases and V by 0 bases; bases with no gene match: 10. The CDR3 runs to 17 residues. CDR3 region: CATSRETAGGLTYEQYF. For the CDR3, the DNA is TGTGCCACCAGCAGAGAAACGGCGGGGGGGCTGACGTACGAGCAGTACTTC.

V and J are TRBV19 and TRBJ2-1; 15 bases match TRBD2. CDR3 length: 14 amino acids. Germline assignment: CDR1 LNHDA and CDR2 SQIVND (reference sequence). V was pared by 5 bases and J by 9 bases, with 2 bases of the junction left unmatched. CDR3 protein: CASSRTSGRGEQFF. The CDR3 DNA reads TGTGCCAGTAGTCGGACTAGCGGGAGGGGTGAGCAGTTCTTC.

V gene TRBV6-5 combines with J gene TRBJ2-7; D may be TRBD1 (5 bases). This CDR3 is built from 15 residues. V gave up 6 bases and J gave up 6 bases, with 21 bases separating them. Germline CDR1 and CDR2: MNHEY and SVGAGI. The CDR3: CASSSQGFARPEQYF. In nucleotides, the CDR3 is TGTGCCAGCAGCTCGCAGGGATTTGCTCGTCCCGAGCAGTACTTC.

The chain is built from TRBV30 and TRBJ1-3; no clear D gene. The V end was cut by 5 bases, the J end by 0 bases, with 8 bases between. CDR1 is GTSNPN and CDR2 is SVGIG in the germline V gene (reference sequence). The CDR3 totals 13 residues. In DNA form, the CDR3 reads TGTGCCTGGGGTACATCCTCTGGAAACACCATATATTTT. It encodes CAWGTSSGNTIYF.

The rearrangement joins TRBV29-1 to TRBJ2-7; 9 bases map to TRBD2. This CDR3 is built from 13 residues. The germline gives CDR1 SQVTM, CDR2 ANQGSEA. The CDR3 DNA sequence: TGCAGTGGTACTCGACTAGCGGCCTACGAGCAGTACTTC. Translated, it gives CSGTRLAAYEQYF.

This chain links TRBV9 with TRBJ1-3; D is unclear. V gave up 4 bases and J gave up 0 bases, with 17 bases separating them. There are 17 residues in the CDR3. CDR1 and CDR2 (germline): SGDLS, YYNGEE. The CDR3 sequence is CASSPQPAGNSGNTIYF. The CDR3 DNA reads TGTGCCAGCAGCCCACAACCCGCGGGAAACTCTGGAAACACCATATATTTT.

The chain recombines TRBV7-9 with TRBJ2-3; the match to TRBD1 covers 10 bases. Looked up from germline, CDR1 is SEHNR and CDR2 is FQNEAQ (reference sequence). This CDR3 contains 15 residues. The junction had 5 bases not matched to a gene; V was cut back by 5 bases and J by 3 bases. The CDR3 coding sequence is TGTGCCAGCAGCCCGGGACAGGGGTTGACAGATACGCAGTATTTT. This sequence encodes CASSPGQGLTDTQYF.

The chain employs TRBV10-2 and TRBJ1-1, with TRBD1 as a possible D gene (5 bases). CDR3 length equals 14 residues. The germline V and J ends were trimmed by 2 bases and 1 base, with 8 bases remaining between them. CDR1 WSHSY and CDR2 SAAADI come from the germline V gene. The CDR3 DNA sequence: TGCGCCAGCAGTGAGGACAGATCGAACACTGAAGCTTTCTTT. This codes for CASSEDRSNTEAFF.

V usage is TRBV7-9 and J usage is TRBJ2-2; 8 bases match TRBD1. This CDR3 comprises 16 residues. The trim removed 5 bases at V and 0 bases at J, leaving 5 bases unmatched. CDR1 is SEHNR and CDR2 is FQNEAQ in the germline V gene (reference sequence). The CDR3 loop reads CASSPPDRANTGELFF. The DNA for the CDR3 is TGTGCCAGCAGCCCGCCGGACAGGGCGAACACCGGGGAGCTGTTTTTT.

The chain joins TRBV6-6 to TRBJ1-6; a possible D gene is TRBD1 (5 bases). The CDR3 loop spans 16 amino acids. Trimming took 2 bases from V and 3 from J, leaving 11 bases between them. Per germline, CDR1 MNHNY and CDR2 SVGAGI (reference sequence). The CDR3 sequence is CASSYRGGDYNSPLHF. CDR3 DNA: TGTGCCAGCAGTTACCGGGGGGGGGACTATAATTCACCCCTCCACTTT.

This sequence joins TRBV5-5 and TRBJ2-5; TRBD1 is a possible D gene (5 bases). V lost 1 base and J lost 4, with 8 bases in between. This CDR3 is built from 13 residues. Germline assignment: CDR1 SGHKS and CDR2 YYEKEE (reference sequence). CDR3 sequence: CASSLTGLETQYF. The DNA for the CDR3 is TGTGCCAGCAGCTTGACAGGTCTAGAGACCCAGTACTTC.

V gene TRBV6-4 combines with J gene TRBJ2-3; 7 nucleotides match TRBD1. The CDR3 sequence is 14 residues long. Losses at the gene ends were 2 bases for V and 2 bases for J; bases not matched to a gene: 1. Germline V gene lookup returns CDR1 MRHNA and CDR2 SNTAGT. DNA for the CDR3: TGTGCCAGCAGTGACGGGACAGACACAGATACGCAGTATTTT. Translating it yields CASSDGTDTDTQYF.

The chain's CDR3 is CASSKTGTGEQYF. The DNA for the CDR3 is TGTGCCAGCTCAAAGACAGGGACCGGGGAGCAGTACTTC. The V call is TRBV18, the J call TRBJ2-7; 7 bases are shared with TRBD1. The CDR3 is 13 amino acids. The junction had 8 bases not matched to a gene; V was cut back by 5 bases and J by 7 bases. Germline CDR1 and CDR2: KGHSH and LQKENI. The complete variable domain, with remaining parts taken from reference TRBV18 and TRBJ2-7, reads NAGVMQNPRHLVRRRGQEARLRCSPMKGHSHVYWYRQLPEEGLKFMVYLQKENIIDESGMPKERFSAEFPKEGPSILRIQQVVRGDSAAYFCASSKTGTGEQYFGPGTRLTVT.

V and J are TRBV2 and TRBJ1-2; D may be TRBD1 (5 bases). V was cut by 6 bases and J by 8 bases, with 22 bases left in between. Germline CDR1 is SNHLY and CDR2 is FYNNEI. The CDR3 consists of 15 residues. The chain's CDR3 is CASRTIPRDSGGYTF. The DNA of the CDR3 is TGTGCCAGCAGGACTATACCCCGGGACTCGGGGGGCTACACCTTC.

The V call is TRBV11-3, the J call TRBJ2-4; TRBD1 aligns across 7 bases. CDR3 length: 14 amino acids. The germline gives CDR1 SGHNT, CDR2 YENEEA. Trimming took 5 bases from V and 2 from J; bases not matched to a gene: 3. CDR3 DNA: TGTGCCAGCAGCCCAGGGGGATCCAAAAACATTCAGTACTTC. Protein: CASSPGGSKNIQYF.

Notes on this clone: A read error may account for a junction end that differs from germline. This chain connects TRBV7-7 to TRBJ1-3; D is possibly TRBD1 (6 bases). There are 15 residues in the CDR3. The germline V gene encodes CDR1 SSHAT and CDR2 FNYEAQ (reference sequence). In DNA form, the CDR3 reads TGTGCTAGCAGCCCGGGGACACCTCCTGGAAACACCATATATTTT. Its translation: CASSPGTPPGNTIYF.

The chain employs TRBV4-2 and TRBJ2-7; 7 positions agree with TRBD2. The CDR3 loop spans 15 amino acids. With 5 bases clipped from V and 0 bases from J, the junction kept 7 bases outside the gene matches. Germline V gene data show CDR1 as LGHNA and CDR2 as YNFKEQ. Here the CDR3 reads CASSLVGGSSYEQYF. In DNA, the CDR3 is TGTGCCAGCAGCTTAGTGGGCGGGAGCTCCTACGAGCAGTACTTC.

The chain has TRBV6-5 and TRBJ1-5, with D perhaps matching TRBD1 (5 bases). Germline assignment: CDR1 MNHEY and CDR2 SVGAGI. V shed 4 bases and J shed 9 bases, with 13 bases lying between them. The CDR3 is made up of 13 amino acids. As DNA, the CDR3 is TGTGCCAGCAGTTTCAGGGCCGCCGGGCCCCAGCATTTT. It translates to CASSFRAAGPQHF.

V usage is TRBV10-3 and J usage is TRBJ2-5, with 10 bases matching TRBD2. The CDR3 has 16 amino acids. Trimming took 4 bases from V and 2 from J; bases not matched to a gene: 7. Germline V gene data show CDR1 as ENHRY and CDR2 as SYGVKD. The CDR3 DNA sequence: TGTGCCATCAGTGGAGGTAGGACTAGCGGACAAGAGACCCAGTACTTC. Encoded protein: CAISGGRTSGQETQYF.

The chain recombines TRBV19 with TRBJ1-5, with D hard to call. Germline assignment: CDR1 LNHDA and CDR2 SQIVND (reference sequence). The CDR3 has 15 amino acids. Deletions cut 3 bases from V and 3 bases from J, with 12 bases between. CDR3 sequence reads: CASSIWAGDNQPQHF. CDR3 DNA: TGTGCCAGTAGTATTTGGGCAGGCGACAATCAGCCCCAGCATTTT.